Presented here are 23 T cell receptor beta chains from one specimen sequenced in a study of T cell responses to AZD1222 COVID-19 vaccine. Only in-frame clones appear in the TCRdb table, and some are missing; sequencing was by immunoSEQ multiplex PCR. The sample has roughly 150,000 clones, nearly 95% seen once. This sample comprised peripheral blood, obtained on day 0 of AZD1222 vaccination. The receptors come from an adult in good health.

This clone turned up a few times. This rearrangement joins TRBV19 to TRBJ1-3, with 7 nucleotides matching TRBD1. The CDR3 totals 15 residues. The V gene end was trimmed by 4 bases and the J gene end by 4 bases; junction bases not matched to a gene: 7. In germline, CDR1 is LNHDA, CDR2 SQIVND (reference sequence). CDR3: CASSNADRSGNTIYF. The DNA for the CDR3 is TGTGCCAGTAGTAACGCGGACAGGTCAGGAAACACCATATATTTT.

The chain couples TRBV18 to TRBJ2-1; D may correspond to TRBD1 or TRBD2 (5 bases each). CDR1 is KGHSH, CDR2 LQKENI, per germline. The CDR3 loop spans 17 amino acids. The ends were cut back, 3 bases at V and 9 bases at J, with 24 bases in the middle. The CDR3 sequence is CASSPAGTPKFVGEQFF. CDR3 nucleotide sequence: TGTGCCAGCTCACCCGCCGGGACCCCAAAATTCGTAGGTGAGCAGTTCTTC.

This chain joins TRBV19 and TRBJ1-1; no clear D. The CDR3 consists of 14 residues. The germline CDR1 and CDR2 sequences are LNHDA and SQIVND (reference sequence). V gave up 3 bases and J gave up 6 bases, with 14 bases separating them. In DNA form, the CDR3 reads TGTGCCAGTAGTATCCGGGCCGGGCGCTCTGAAGCTTTCTTT. Protein sequence: CASSIRAGRSEAFF.

The chain carries TRBV6-5 and TRBJ2-7; D is ambiguous. CDR1 and CDR2 (germline): MNHEY, SVGAGI. CDR3 length equals 11 residues. The V end lost 8 bases, the J end lost 3 bases, and 8 bases lay between the germline ends. In DNA, the CDR3 is TGTGCCAGCTTAATAAACTACGAGCAGTACTTC. It encodes CASLINYEQYF.

This clone was seen a single time. The chain has TRBV4-2 and TRBJ2-1; D tentatively fits TRBD1 or TRBD2 (5 bases each). CDR3 size: 15 residues. The V gene's germline CDR1 is LGHNA and CDR2 YNFKEQ. V was cut by 5 bases and J by 3 bases, with 14 bases left in between. The CDR3 sequence is CASSYSRDRYNEQFF. Here the CDR3 DNA reads TGTGCCAGCAGCTACAGCCGGGACCGCTACAATGAGCAGTTCTTC.

This rearrangement joins TRBV3-1 (or the pseudogene TRBV3-2) to TRBJ2-4; D is tentatively TRBD1 or TRBD2 (5 bases each). The CDR3 contains 15 residues. Trimming shortened V by 2 bases and J by 6 bases, and 14 bases separated the two germline ends. The germline CDR1 and CDR2 sequences are LGHDT and YNNKEL (reference sequence). In DNA form, the CDR3 reads TGTGCCAGCAGCCAATCGGGGCCCGGACGAAACATTCAGTACTTC. Translation: CASSQSGPGRNIQYF.

This chain connects TRBV11-2 to TRBJ2-5; 7 nucleotides agree with TRBD2. In germline, CDR1 is SGHAT, CDR2 FQNNGV. The CDR3 sequence is 13 residues long. V dropped 3 bases and J dropped 2; count of bases not matched to a gene: 0. CDR3 sequence reads: CASSFGGQETQYF. The CDR3 region has the DNA TGTGCCAGCAGCTTCGGGGGGCAAGAGACCCAGTACTTC.

The chain uses TRBV5-6 and TRBJ2-7; 12 bases align to TRBD1. The V gene end was trimmed by 4 bases and the J gene end by 4 bases; junction bases not matched to a gene: 6. The length of the CDR3 is 15 residues. From germline, CDR1 is SGHDT and CDR2 YYEEEE. The CDR3 sequence: CASSTGTGGRYEQYF. Written as DNA, the CDR3 is TGTGCCAGCAGCACCGGGACAGGGGGCCGATACGAGCAGTACTTC.

The chain is built from TRBV6-1 and TRBJ2-1; 13 nucleotides line up with TRBD2. V dropped 4 bases and J dropped 8; count of bases not matched to a gene: 14. This CDR3 has 18 residues. Germline V gene data show CDR1 as MNHNS and CDR2 as SASEGT. The CDR3 bases are TGTGCCAGCAGTGCTACTAGCGGGAGGGCCCCCGGGGCCGATGAGCAGTTCTTC. Its protein is CASSATSGRAPGADEQFF.

The CDR3 nucleotides read TGTGCCAGCTCACCACCGGACAACTACAATGAGCAGTTCTTC. It codes for CASSPPDNYNEQFF. J is TRBJ2-1 and V is TRBV18; possibly TRBD1 for D (5 bases). The CDR3 covers 14 residues. Germline assignment: CDR1 KGHSH and CDR2 LQKENI. V gave up 0 bases and J gave up 3 bases, with 6 bases separating them.

This clone came up once. The V call is TRBV5-1, the J call TRBJ1-1; possibly TRBD1 for D (5 bases). The V gene lost 4 bases and the J gene lost 5 bases, with 12 bases spanning the gap. The length of the CDR3 is 13 residues. CDR1 is SGHRS, CDR2 YFSETQ, per germline. DNA for the CDR3: TGCGCCAGCAGCCCCCAGGGAAATACTGAAGCTTTCTTT. It is translated as CASSPQGNTEAFF.

The rearrangement links TRBV5-1 to TRBJ2-2, with D possibly matching TRBD1 (6 bases). Germline V CDR1 and CDR2: SGHRS, YFSETQ. The V gene lost 3 bases and the J gene lost 5 bases, with 8 bases spanning the gap. The CDR3 is made up of 13 amino acids. The CDR3 loop is CASSSGVTGELFF. The CDR3 bases are TGCGCCAGCAGCTCAGGGGTGACCGGGGAGCTGTTTTTT.

The rearrangement joins TRBV30 to TRBJ1-2; the D is unclear. Trimming stripped 0 bases from V and 0 bases from J, with 11 bases between. The germline V gene encodes CDR1 GTSNPN and CDR2 SVGIG (reference sequence). This CDR3 is built from 15 residues. The CDR3 protein is CAWSVRLNTNYGYTF. DNA of the CDR3: TGTGCCTGGAGTGTAAGACTTAACACTAACTATGGCTACACCTTC.

J is TRBJ2-1 and V is TRBV14; D is ambiguous. The CDR3 loop spans 14 amino acids. Germline V CDR1 and CDR2: SGHDN, FVKESK. Trimming took off 0 bases at V and 5 bases at J, with 8 bases between the two ends. The CDR3 sequence: CASSQEVDDNEQFF. CDR3 DNA: TGTGCCAGCAGCCAAGAAGTGGATGACAATGAGCAGTTCTTC.

V gene TRBV5-6 combines with J gene TRBJ1-5, with TRBD1 matching over 9 bases. From germline, CDR1 is SGHDT and CDR2 YYEEEE. The trim removed 4 bases at V and 1 base at J, leaving 3 bases unmatched. This CDR3 is built from 15 residues. The CDR3 is CASSPGTGSNQPQHF. The CDR3 nucleotides are TGTGCCAGCAGCCCCGGGACAGGGAGCAATCAGCCCCAGCATTTT.

The chain has TRBV5-1 and TRBJ1-3; no clear D. Trimming took 0 bases from V and 0 from J, leaving 7 bases between them. Germline lookup yields CDR1 SGHRS and CDR2 YFSETQ. CDR3 length: 15 residues. The CDR3 sequence is CASSLEGSSGNTIYF. DNA for the CDR3: TGCGCCAGCAGCTTGGAGGGTTCCTCTGGAAACACCATATATTTT.

This clone was observed a few times. The rearrangement uses TRBV19 and TRBJ2-7; D could derive from TRBD1 or TRBD2 (5 bases each). Germline-derived CDR1 and CDR2 are LNHDA and SQIVND (reference sequence). The CDR3 loop spans 14 amino acids. Trimming left V 4 bases short and J 3 bases short, with 13 bases between. CDR3 residues: CASSNRDGFYEQYF. Written as DNA, the CDR3 is TGTGCCAGTAGTAACCGGGACGGGTTCTACGAGCAGTACTTC.

This clone showed up just once. This sequence joins TRBV5-6 and TRBJ2-2; 7 bases fit TRBD2. Germline V lookup: CDR1 SGHDT, CDR2 YYEEEE. The CDR3 sequence is 16 residues long. Losses at the gene ends were 0 bases for V and 2 bases for J; bases not matched to a gene: 4. The CDR3, as DNA: TGTGCCAGCAGCTTGGCCAGCGGGACTAACACCGGGGAGCTGTTTTTT. This sequence encodes CASSLASGTNTGELFF.

V and J are TRBV19 and TRBJ1-1; D is undetermined. CDR1 and CDR2 from the germline V gene are LNHDA and SQIVND (reference sequence). The CDR3 spans 15 residues. V was trimmed by 6 bases and J by 0 bases, leaving 14 bases between them. CDR3 sequence reads: CASSRSGRLNTEAFF. CDR3 DNA: TGTGCCAGTAGCCGCTCCGGGAGGCTGAACACTGAAGCTTTCTTT.

J is TRBJ2-2 and V is TRBV2; TRBD1 aligns across 8 bases. Germline lookup yields CDR1 SNHLY and CDR2 FYNNEI. The CDR3 has 14 amino acids. The V gene end was trimmed by 6 bases and the J gene end by 6 bases; junction bases not matched to a gene: 6. The CDR3, as DNA: TGTGCCAGCAGGGATGACAGGGGCCCCGGGGAGCTGTTTTTT. Its protein product is CASRDDRGPGELFF.

This chain joins TRBV12-3 or TRBV12-4 and TRBJ1-1; D is unclear. V lost 6 bases, J lost 1 base, and 9 bases lay in between. This CDR3 has 13 residues. The CDR3 sequence is CASRFGENTEAFF. CDR3 bases: TGTGCCAGCAGATTCGGAGAGAACACTGAAGCTTTCTTT.

This clone was picked up a small number of times. A read error may produce the germline difference seen at one junction end. This sequence joins TRBV2 and TRBJ2-5; possible D gene TRBD1, 5 bases. There are 13 residues in the CDR3. Germline V CDR1 and CDR2: SNHLY, FYNNEI. CDR3: CASREGVQETQYF. CDR3 coding DNA: TGTGCCAGCAGAGAAGGGGTCCAAGAGACCCAGTACTTC. Combining the CDR3 with reference TRBV2 and TRBJ2-5 gives the whole variable domain EPEVTQTPSHQVTQMGQEVILRCVPISNHLYFYWYRQILGQKVEFLVSFYNNEISEKSEIFDDQFSVERPDGSNFTLKIRSTKLEDSAMYFCASREGVQETQYFGPGTRLLVL.

The chain has TRBV3-1 (or the pseudogene TRBV3-2) and TRBJ2-7; the D is unclear. The V end lost 0 bases, the J end lost 2 bases, and 11 bases lay between the germline ends. The CDR3 loop spans 15 amino acids. The V gene's germline CDR1 is LGHDT and CDR2 YNNKEL (reference sequence). The CDR3 DNA reads TGTGCCAGCAGCCAAGATCCCCAAGGAACCTACGAGCAGTACTTC. Encoded protein: CASSQDPQGTYEQYF.